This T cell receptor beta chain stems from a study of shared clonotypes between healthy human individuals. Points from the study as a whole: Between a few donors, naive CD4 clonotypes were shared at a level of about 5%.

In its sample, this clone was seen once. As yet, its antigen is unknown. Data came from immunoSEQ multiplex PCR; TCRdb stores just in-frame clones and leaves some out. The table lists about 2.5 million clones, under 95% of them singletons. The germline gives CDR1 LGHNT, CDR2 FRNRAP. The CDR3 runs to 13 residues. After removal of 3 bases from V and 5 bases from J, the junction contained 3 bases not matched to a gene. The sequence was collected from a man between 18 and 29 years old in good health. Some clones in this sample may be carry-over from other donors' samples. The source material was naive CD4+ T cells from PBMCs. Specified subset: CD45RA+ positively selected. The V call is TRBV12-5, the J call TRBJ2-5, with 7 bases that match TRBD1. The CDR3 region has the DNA TGTGCTAGTGGTTTACAGGGGCGGGAGACCCAGTACTTC. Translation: CASGLQGRETQYF.